Below, one T cell receptor beta chain is given with its context. What it recognizes is unknown. Amplified TCR beta CDR3 regions derived from RNA transcripts. TCR CDR3 regions were first amplified by RT-PCR with HTBI primers. MiXCR was run by TCRdb on the multiplex PCR reads, yielding one entry per CDR3 protein. The sample lists roughly 650,000 distinct CDR3 sequences, approximately 16% occurring once. Per germline, CDR1 SGHRS and CDR2 YFSETQ. The CDR3 is 14 residues long. V dropped 5 bases and J dropped 3 bases, with 14 bases sitting between them. The data belong to a study of T cells in Graves' hyperthyroidism and ophthalmopathy. Reasons for excluding patients were uncontrolled infection, other autoimmune disease, pregnancy or lactation. The PBMCs had their origin in 7.5 to 10 ml of fresh peripheral blood. Study-level points and caveats: Through a model of 13 V-J features, ophthalmopathy was separated from stable hyperthyroidism. Blood shared most expanded thyroid clonotypes above 0.001.

The origin of this receptor is a woman between 40 and 55 years old with Graves' ophthalmopathy. The sequenced sample consisted of blood. V is TRBV5-1 and J is TRBJ1-1; D might be TRBD1 (6 bases). CDR3 bases: TGCGCCAGCAGACCCGGGACATTGGACACTGAAGCTTTCTTT. Amino acid sequence: CASRPGTLDTEAFF. Filled out from reference TRBV5-1 and TRBJ1-1, the complete variable domain reads KAGVTQTPRYLIKTRGQQVTLSCSPISGHRSVSWYQQTPGQGLQFLFEYFSETQRNKGNFPGRFSGRQFSNSRSEMNVSTLELGDSALYLCASRPGTLDTEAFFGQGTRLTVV.